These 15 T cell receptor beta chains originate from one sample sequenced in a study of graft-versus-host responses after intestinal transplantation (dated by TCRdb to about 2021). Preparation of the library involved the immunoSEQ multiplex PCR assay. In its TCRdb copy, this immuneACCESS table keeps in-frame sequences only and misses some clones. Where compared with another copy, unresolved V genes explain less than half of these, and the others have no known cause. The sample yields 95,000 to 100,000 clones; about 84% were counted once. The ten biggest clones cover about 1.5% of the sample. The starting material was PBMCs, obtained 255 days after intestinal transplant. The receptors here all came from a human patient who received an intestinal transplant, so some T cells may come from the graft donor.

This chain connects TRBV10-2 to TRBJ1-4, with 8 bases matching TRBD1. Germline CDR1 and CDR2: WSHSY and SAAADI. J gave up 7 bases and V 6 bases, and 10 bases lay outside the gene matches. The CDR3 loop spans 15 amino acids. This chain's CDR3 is CASRNGQGESEKLFF. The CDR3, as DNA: TGCGCCAGCAGAAACGGACAGGGAGAGAGTGAAAAACTGTTTTTT.

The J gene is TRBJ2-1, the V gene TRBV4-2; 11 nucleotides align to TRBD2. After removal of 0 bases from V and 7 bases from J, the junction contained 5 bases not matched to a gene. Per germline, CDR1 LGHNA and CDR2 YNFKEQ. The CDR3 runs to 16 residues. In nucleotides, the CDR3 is TGTGCCAGCAGCCAAGATGGAGCTAGCGGGGGGAATGAGCAGTTCTTC. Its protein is CASSQDGASGGNEQFF.

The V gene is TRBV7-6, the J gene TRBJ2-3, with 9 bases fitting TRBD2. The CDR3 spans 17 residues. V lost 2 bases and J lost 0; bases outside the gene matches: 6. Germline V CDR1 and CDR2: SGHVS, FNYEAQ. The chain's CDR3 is CASSLLVAGDSTDTQYF. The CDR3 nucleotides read TGTGCCAGCAGCTTATTGGTAGCGGGGGACAGCACAGATACGCAGTATTTT.

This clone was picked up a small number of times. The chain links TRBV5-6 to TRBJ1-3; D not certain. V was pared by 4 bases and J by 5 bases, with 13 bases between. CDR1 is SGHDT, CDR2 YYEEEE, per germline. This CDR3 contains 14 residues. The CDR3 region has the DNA TGTGCCAGCAGCGCCGTGTCCACCAGAAACACCATATATTTT. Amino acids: CASSAVSTRNTIYF.

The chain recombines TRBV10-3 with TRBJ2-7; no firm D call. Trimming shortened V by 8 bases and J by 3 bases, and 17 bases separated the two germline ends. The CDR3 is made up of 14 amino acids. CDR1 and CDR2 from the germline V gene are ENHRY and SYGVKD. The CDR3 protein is CAIRGGYRNYEQYF. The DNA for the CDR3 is TGTGCCATCCGAGGTGGCTACCGGAACTACGAGCAGTACTTC.

CDR3 in amino acids: CASSRVGAYSPLHF. The CDR3 DNA sequence: TGTGCCAGCAGTCGGGTGGGGGCGTATTCACCCCTCCACTTT. The chain combines TRBV6-5 with TRBJ1-6; D perhaps matches TRBD1 (6 bases). CDR1 is MNHEY and CDR2 is SVGAGI in the germline V gene. The CDR3 has 14 residues. V gave up 5 bases and J gave up 8 bases, with 13 bases separating them.

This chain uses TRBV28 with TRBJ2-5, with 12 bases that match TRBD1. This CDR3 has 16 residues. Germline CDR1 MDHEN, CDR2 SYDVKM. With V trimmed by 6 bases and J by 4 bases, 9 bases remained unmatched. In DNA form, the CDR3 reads TGTGCCAGCAGCCCAACCGGGACAGGGGGCCCAGAGACCCAGTACTTC. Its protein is CASSPTGTGGPETQYF.

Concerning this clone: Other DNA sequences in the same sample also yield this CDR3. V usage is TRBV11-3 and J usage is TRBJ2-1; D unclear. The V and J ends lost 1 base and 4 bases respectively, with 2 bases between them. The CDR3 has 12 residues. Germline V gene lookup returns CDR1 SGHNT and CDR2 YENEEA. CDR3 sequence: CASSLGYNEQFF. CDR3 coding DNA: TGTGCCAGCAGCTTAGGTTACAATGAGCAGTTCTTC.

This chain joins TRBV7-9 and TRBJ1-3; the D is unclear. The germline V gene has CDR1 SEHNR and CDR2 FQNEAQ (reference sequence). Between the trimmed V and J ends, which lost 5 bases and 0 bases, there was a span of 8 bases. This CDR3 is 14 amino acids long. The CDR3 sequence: CASSVPDSGNTIYF. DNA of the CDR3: TGTGCCAGCAGCGTCCCTGACTCTGGAAACACCATATATTTT.

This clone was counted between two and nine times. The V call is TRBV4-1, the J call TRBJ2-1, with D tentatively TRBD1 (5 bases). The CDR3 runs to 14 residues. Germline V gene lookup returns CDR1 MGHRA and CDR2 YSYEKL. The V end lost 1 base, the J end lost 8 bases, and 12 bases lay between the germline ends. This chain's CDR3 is CASSQVQGKDEQFF. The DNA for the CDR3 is TGCGCCAGCAGCCAAGTCCAGGGCAAGGATGAGCAGTTCTTC.

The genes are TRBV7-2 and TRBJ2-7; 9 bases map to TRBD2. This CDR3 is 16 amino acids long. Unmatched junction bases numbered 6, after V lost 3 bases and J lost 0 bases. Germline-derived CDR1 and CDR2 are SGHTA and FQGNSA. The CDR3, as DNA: TGTGCCAGCAGCTTGGGCCATAGCGGGAGCTCCTACGAGCAGTACTTC. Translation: CASSLGHSGSSYEQYF.

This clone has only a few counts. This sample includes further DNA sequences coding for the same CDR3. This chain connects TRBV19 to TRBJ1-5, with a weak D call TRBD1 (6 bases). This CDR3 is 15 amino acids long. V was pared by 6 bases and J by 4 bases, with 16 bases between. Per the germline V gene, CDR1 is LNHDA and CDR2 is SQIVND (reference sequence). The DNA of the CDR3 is TGTGCCAGTAGCACGTGGGGGCAGGGGAATCAGCCCCAGCATTTT. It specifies CASSTWGQGNQPQHF.

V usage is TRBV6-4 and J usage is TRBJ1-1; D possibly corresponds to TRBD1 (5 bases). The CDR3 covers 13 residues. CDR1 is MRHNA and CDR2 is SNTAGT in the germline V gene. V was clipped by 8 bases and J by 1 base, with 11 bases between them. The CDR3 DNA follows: TGTGCCAGCCCTGACAGTCCGAACACTGAAGCTTTCTTT. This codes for CASPDSPNTEAFF.

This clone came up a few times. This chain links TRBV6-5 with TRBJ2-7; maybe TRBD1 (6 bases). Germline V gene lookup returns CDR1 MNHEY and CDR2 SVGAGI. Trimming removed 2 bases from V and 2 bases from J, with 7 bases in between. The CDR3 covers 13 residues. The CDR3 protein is CASSYRDTYEQYF. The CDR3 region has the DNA TGTGCCAGCAGTTACCGGGACACCTACGAGCAGTACTTC.

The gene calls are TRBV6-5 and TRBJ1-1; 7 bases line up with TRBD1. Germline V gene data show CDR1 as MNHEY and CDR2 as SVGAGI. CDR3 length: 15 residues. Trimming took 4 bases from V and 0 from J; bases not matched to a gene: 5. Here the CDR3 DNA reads TGTGCCAGCAGTTTAAACAGGGGAATGAACACTGAAGCTTTCTTT. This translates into CASSLNRGMNTEAFF.